The rows below give T cell receptor beta chains drawn from one sample of a study of neurological immune-mediated disorders. TCRdb reanalysed the 5' RACE reads using MiXCR and keeps one entry per CDR3 protein. In the table there are approximately 58,000 distinct CDR3 sequences, 10% to 12% of which are singletons. The material sequenced was PBMCs. Receptors were obtained from a man aged 55-75 years in good health. CDR3s include the opening cysteine and the closing phenylalanine or tryptophan. The D gene is left open where the match is weak. Only some rows state a clone size, as once, few, many or a class for expanded clones.

v_call	clone_size	j_call	d_call	cdr3_nt	cdr3_aa
TRBV3-1	many	TRBJ1-2	.	TGTGCCAGCAGCCAAAGACAGGACGCTAACTATGGCTACACCTTC	CASSQRQDANYGYTF
TRBV20-1	many	TRBJ1-1	TRBD1	TGCAGTGCTAGAGGGGAGGACAGGTGGACTGAAGCTTTCTTT	CSARGEDRWTEAFF
TRBV6-1	few	TRBJ1-1	.	TGTGCCAGCAGTGATGGTGGGGTCCGAACTGAAGCTTTCTTT	CASSDGGVRTEAFF
TRBV2	many	TRBJ2-5	.	TGTGCCAGCAGTTTCCTCAGGGGACAAGAGACCCAGTACTTC	CASSFLRGQETQYF
TRBV7-2	.	TRBJ2-5	TRBD1	TGTGCCAGCAGCTTAGCCGGGACAGGCAAACAAGAGACCCAGTACTTC	CASSLAGTGKQETQYF
TRBV7-2	many	TRBJ1-5	.	TGTGCCAGCAGCCCTAGGGGGGGGACGTTGGGCAATCAGCCCCAGCATTTT	CASSPRGGTLGNQPQHF
TRBV19	.	TRBJ1-1	TRBD1	TGTGCCAGTAGTATGGGGACAGCCTCTGAAGCTTTCTTT	CASSMGTASEAFF
TRBV6-2/TRBV6-3	.	TRBJ2-2	TRBD2	TGTGCATCCCGGACTAGCGGTGGCCTAAGGGAGCTGTTTTTT	CASRTSGGLRELFF
TRBV25-1	medium-sized	TRBJ2-1	TRBD1	TGTGCCAGCGACACGGGGGACAGGGGGGGGAATGAGCAGTTCTTC	CASDTGDRGGNEQFF
TRBV6-2/TRBV6-3	many	TRBJ2-7	TRBD1	TGTGCCAGCAGTTACCAGCGGACAGGGGACTACGAGCAGTACTTC	CASSYQRTGDYEQYF
TRBV11-3	many	TRBJ2-1	TRBD2	TGTGCCAGCAGCCGGGGACTACGGCAGGGCAATGAGCAGTTCTTC	CASSRGLRQGNEQFF
TRBV20-1	many	TRBJ1-3	.	TGCAGTGCTCCCACAGCAAGCCGCTCTGGAAACACCATATATTTT	CSAPTASRSGNTIYF
TRBV29-1	many	TRBJ2-1	TRBD2	TGCAGCGTTGAAGATCTTGGTGTTAGCGGGTACAATGAGCAGTTCTTC	CSVEDLGVSGYNEQFF
TRBV5-1	many	TRBJ2-3	.	TGCGCCAGCAGCCCGCGGACGTTGTCAGATACGCAGTATTTT	CASSPRTLSDTQYF
TRBV29-1	few	TRBJ1-2	.	TGCAGCGGGGTAGGGCCGGCTAACTATGGCTACACCTTC	CSGVGPANYGYTF
TRBV5-1	many	TRBJ2-1	TRBD1	TGCGCCAGCAGCCGTAGACAGGGGCCAAGCTCCTACAATGAGCAGTTCTTC	CASSRRQGPSSYNEQFF
TRBV18	.	TRBJ2-2	TRBD2	TGTGCCAGCTCACCACCACCCACCAGCGGGGGTAACACCGGGGAGCTGTTTTTT	CASSPPPTSGGNTGELFF
TRBV5-1	many	TRBJ1-4	.	TGCGCCAGCAGCGTGGGACGGACTGCAACTAATGAAAAACTGTTTTTT	CASSVGRTATNEKLFF
TRBV7-2	many	TRBJ2-1	.	TGTGCCAGCAGCCGCCGTCAATTGGGTAGCGTCCTCCTTAGCTCCTACAATGAGCAGTTCTTC	CASSRRQLGSVLLSSYNEQFF
TRBV20-1	many	TRBJ1-1	TRBD1	TGCAGTGCCCAAACAGGGGTCACTGAAGCTTTCTTT	CSAQTGVTEAFF
TRBV3-1	many	TRBJ2-5	.	TGTGCCAGCAGCCAAGTGTCGGCCGGGAACAGGGAGACCCAGTACTTC	CASSQVSAGNRETQYF
TRBV6-6	many	TRBJ2-1	TRBD2	TGTGCCAGCAGTTACTCGACGGGGGGAGATGAGCAGTTCTTC	CASSYSTGGDEQFF
TRBV20-1	many	TRBJ2-1	TRBD2	TGCAGTGCTAGAGTCCCCGGCGGGGGGAAATACAATGAGCAGTTCTTC	CSARVPGGGKYNEQFF
TRBV12-3/TRBV12-4	many	TRBJ1-5	TRBD1	TGTGCCAGCAGTTCTCTGGGACAGGGAGGTCAGCCCCAGCATTTT	CASSSLGQGGQPQHF
TRBV7-8	many	TRBJ2-7	.	TGTGCCAGCAGCTTCACCGGGGACGAGCAGTACTTC	CASSFTGDEQYF
TRBV20-1	many	TRBJ1-3	.	TGCAGTGCTGCTACAGGCCTAGGAATCGGAAACACCATATATTTT	CSAATGLGIGNTIYF
TRBV5-5	many	TRBJ2-7	.	TGTGCCAGCAGCCCAAGCCTCTACGAGCAGTACTTC	CASSPSLYEQYF
TRBV5-1	many	TRBJ2-5	TRBD2	TGCGCCAGCAGCTTGGGGCTAGCGGGGGCCCCGCAAGAGACCCAGTACTTC	CASSLGLAGAPQETQYF
TRBV7-9	.	TRBJ2-1	.	TGTGCCAGCGGGTTGGAGGACTCATACAATGAGCAGTTCTTC	CASGLEDSYNEQFF
TRBV10-2	many	TRBJ1-1	.	TGCGCCAGCAGCGCGGGCGGGGACACTGAAGCTTTCTTT	CASSAGGDTEAFF
TRBV20-1	many	TRBJ2-3	TRBD2	TGCAGTGCTAGAAGGCTAGCGGGGGCCCCAGATACGCAGTATTTT	CSARRLAGAPDTQYF
TRBV5-5	many	TRBJ1-2	.	TGTGCCAGCAGCTTGGCGAGGGGACACCCCTTGTACTATGGCTACACCTTC	CASSLARGHPLYYGYTF
TRBV5-1	many	TRBJ2-2	.	TGCGCCAGCAGCCCGCCGTTGGTGGGGGCCCAAGGGGTCGGGGAGCTGTTTTTT	CASSPPLVGAQGVGELFF
TRBV20-1	many	TRBJ1-5	.	TGCAGTGCTAGGGGAACAGGGTTAGGAAATCAGCCCCAGCATTTT	CSARGTGLGNQPQHF
TRBV12-3/TRBV12-4	many	TRBJ1-1	.	TGTGCCAGCAGTGAGGGCCTGAACACTGAAGCTTTCTTT	CASSEGLNTEAFF
TRBV2	.	TRBJ2-3	.	TGTGCCACCCGGGGAGTGTTCAGCGATACGCAGTATTTT	CATRGVFSDTQYF
TRBV9	.	TRBJ1-6	.	TGTGTCAGCAGCGTAACAGACAGGATGTCTGCACCCCTCCACTTT	CVSSVTDRMSAPLHF
TRBV2	.	TRBJ1-1	.	TGTGCCAGCAGTAATAAGAGGGTGAACACTGAAGCTTTCTTT	CASSNKRVNTEAFF
TRBV5-1	many	TRBJ2-7	TRBD1	TGCGCCAGCAGCTTGGGCTTAGGGACAGGGGCGATCTACGAGCAGTACTTC	CASSLGLGTGAIYEQYF
TRBV28	.	TRBJ2-5	TRBD1	TGTGCCAGCAGTTTCTCTGGGACAGGGCTGGAGACCCAGTACTTC	CASSFSGTGLETQYF
TRBV12-3/TRBV12-4	.	TRBJ2-1	TRBD2	TGTGCCAGCAGTCCCCCAGCGGGGGGGCTGGGCAATGATAAGTTCTTC	CASSPPAGGLGNDKFF
TRBV6-2/TRBV6-3	many	TRBJ2-4	.	TGTGCCAGCAGCTCCCTCCGGGACGACAAAAACATTCAGTACTTC	CASSSLRDDKNIQYF
TRBV7-2	many	TRBJ1-3	.	TGTGCCAGCAGCTTTTTAGGGGGCTCTGGAAACACCATATATTTT	CASSFLGGSGNTIYF
TRBV4-1	many	TRBJ1-1	.	TGCGCCAGCAGCCAAGATCCTGACAGAATAATGAACACTGAAGCTTTCTTT	CASSQDPDRIMNTEAFF
TRBV7-9	many	TRBJ2-1	TRBD2	TGTGCCAGCAGCTTAGCGCAGGGACTAGATCAAAATGAGCAGTTCTTC	CASSLAQGLDQNEQFF
TRBV12-3/TRBV12-4	.	TRBJ2-7	.	TGTGCCAGCAGAAAACAGGGATCAGGGTACGAGCAGTACTTC	CASRKQGSGYEQYF
TRBV20-1	few	TRBJ2-1	TRBD2	TGCAGTGCCAGCGGACTAGCGGAACAACTCAGCTCCTACAATGAGCAGTTCTTC	CSASGLAEQLSSYNEQFF
TRBV6-2/TRBV6-3	many	TRBJ2-1	.	TGTGCCAGCATTGACGCCTATGAGCAGTTCTTC	CASIDAYEQFF
TRBV20-1	many	TRBJ2-3	.	TGCAGTGCTGCCTTCAGGGGTACGCAGTATTTT	CSAAFRGTQYF
TRBV5-1	many	TRBJ2-7	.	TGCGCCAGCAGCTTGAGTGCGGGGTCTTCCTACGAGCAGTACTTC	CASSLSAGSSYEQYF
TRBV7-2	many	TRBJ2-3	.	TGTGCCAGCAGCTTGGGGAGAGATACGCAGTATTTT	CASSLGRDTQYF
TRBV7-8	many	TRBJ1-5	TRBD1	TGTGCCAGCAGCAACTACGGACAGGGACGCAATCAGCCCCAGCATTTT	CASSNYGQGRNQPQHF
TRBV7-2	many	TRBJ2-1	.	TGTGCCAGCAGCCTCCGGGTCGACAATGAGCAGTTCTTC	CASSLRVDNEQFF